This paragraph reports one T cell receptor beta chain. What it binds is not known. This sample is part of a study of radiotherapy plus CTLA-4 blockade in lung cancer. Profiling relied on immunoSEQ multiplex PCR, and the TCRdb table lists in-frame clones only, not all of them. The table records fewer than 150,000 clones, 78% of them present only once. This CDR3 comprises 13 residues. Looked up from germline, CDR1 is SQVTM and CDR2 is ANQGSEA. Regarding the study as a whole: There was expansion of tumor-derived TCR clones in blood after radiotherapy plus ipilimumab.

The rearrangement links TRBV29-1 to TRBJ2-3; 7 bases are a match to TRBD1. The sequence derives from a human donor with non-small cell lung cancer who had a partial response to radiotherapy plus ipilimumab. The material sequenced was peripheral blood, taken from a patient treated with radiotherapy plus ipilimumab. The CDR3 loop is CSTPGQSTDTQYF. The DNA of the CDR3 is TGCAGTACCCCGGGACAGAGCACAGATACGCAGTATTTT.